These 3 T cell receptor beta chains came from one sample sequenced in a study of blood T cell repertoires in COVID-19. Assay used: immunoSEQ multiplex PCR; TCRdb lists only in-frame clones, some missing. Of 250,000 to 350,000 clones in the sample, around 89% are singletons; the top ten hold roughly 0.8%. Material: peripheral blood. The receptor source for this set is a young man with acute or convalescent COVID-19.

The chain recombines TRBV15 with TRBJ1-2; D call uncertain. The germline gives CDR1 LNHNV, CDR2 YYDKDF (reference sequence). V lost 0 bases to trimming and J lost 8 bases, with 13 bases between them. The length of the CDR3 is 14 residues. Written as DNA, the CDR3 is TGTGCCACCAGCAGAGATCGGGGTGCGGAGGGCTACACCTTC. Its protein product is CATSRDRGAEGYTF.

This clone was detected only once. The chain uses TRBV9 and TRBJ1-3; D is ambiguous. Looked up from germline, CDR1 is SGDLS and CDR2 is YYNGEE. The germline V and J ends were trimmed by 4 bases and 0 bases, with 20 bases remaining between them. There are 18 residues in the CDR3. For the CDR3, the DNA is TGTGCCAGCAGCCCTAGAGGAGGGCTGGAGAGCTCTGGAAACACCATATATTTT. It codes for CASSPRGGLESSGNTIYF.

This clone was found a few times. The chain is built from TRBV19 and TRBJ1-1; TRBD1 might be the D (5 bases). Germline CDR1 and CDR2: LNHDA and SQIVND (reference sequence). Trimming shortened V by 6 bases and J by 0 bases, and 11 bases separated the two germline ends. The CDR3 is made up of 14 amino acids. CDR3 sequence (DNA): TGTGCCAGTAGGGCGACAGAATTGAACACTGAAGCTTTCTTT. Protein: CASRATELNTEAFF.